These T cell receptor beta chains were read from a single sample in a study of blood T cell repertoires in COVID-19. Some clones are missing from TCRdb's copy, which holds only in-frame ones; the method was immunoSEQ multiplex PCR. The data show more than 15,000 clones, 70% to 90% seen once. Sample: peripheral blood. All receptors come from a man aged 60 to 69 with acute or convalescent COVID-19. Each CDR3 is given with its conserved first and last residue. A D gene is named only where the DNA matches it firmly. Clone size is not always given. Where it is, it says once, few, many or a class for expanded clones.

>-|TRBV24-1|TRBJ1-2|-
CATSDVNYGYTF
TGTGCCACCAGTGACGTGAACTATGGCTACACCTTC
>-|TRBV2|TRBJ1-1|-
CASTGSLNTEAFF
TGTGCCAGCACCGGGTCACTAAACACTGAAGCTTTCTTT
>-|TRBV30|TRBJ2-3|TRBD1
CAWSLRTGLGDTQYF
TGTGCCTGGAGTCTCAGGACAGGCCTGGGGGATACGCAGTATTTT
>-|TRBV7-8|TRBJ1-2|TRBD1
CASSLADRNYGYTF
TGTGCCAGCAGCTTAGCGGACAGGAACTATGGCTACACCTTC
>-|TRBV5-4|TRBJ2-7|TRBD2
CASSLFPSGSSSYEQYF
TGTGCCAGCAGCTTGTTCCCTAGCGGGTCGAGCTCCTACGAGCAGTACTTC
>-|TRBV30|TRBJ2-7|-
CAWSVQWSPTYEQYF
TGTGCCTGGAGTGTACAATGGTCCCCGACCTACGAGCAGTACTTC
>-|TRBV7-3|TRBJ2-3|-
CASSSTGIVTDTQYF
TGTGCCAGCAGCTCTACCGGGATCGTCACAGATACGCAGTATTTT
>once|TRBV2|TRBJ2-5|-
CASSESLTRETQYF
TGTGCCAGCAGTGAGAGCCTGACACGGGAGACCCAGTACTTC
>-|TRBV4-3|TRBJ1-4|-
CASSQEGQGSEKLFF
TGCGCCAGCAGCCAAGAGGGGCAGGGGAGTGAAAAACTGTTTTTT
>-|TRBV21-1|TRBJ1-4|-
CANPHGEKLFF
TGTGCCAACCCGCACGGTGAAAAACTGTTTTTT
>-|TRBV2|TRBJ2-2|TRBD1
CASRDRQGATGELFF
TGTGCCAGCAGAGACCGACAGGGGGCCACCGGGGAGCTGTTTTTT
>-|TRBV5-1|TRBJ2-1|-
CASSPVTSYNEQFF
TGCGCCAGCAGCCCGGTGACTAGCTACAATGAGCAGTTCTTC
>-|TRBV2|TRBJ2-2|TRBD1
CASSRPDRGDTGELFF
TGTGCCAGCAGCCGCCCGGACAGGGGTGACACCGGGGAGCTGTTTTTT
>-|TRBV7-2|TRBJ2-2|TRBD2
CASSVLAGVANTGELFF
TGTGCCAGCAGCGTCCTCGCGGGAGTCGCGAACACCGGGGAGCTGTTTTTT
>-|TRBV9|TRBJ2-1|TRBD2
CASSATGLAGLNEQFF
TGTGCCAGCAGTGCTACGGGACTAGCGGGACTAAATGAGCAGTTCTTC
>-|TRBV19|TRBJ2-1|-
CASSLGTRPSDEQFF
TGTGCCAGTAGTCTCGGGACTCGGCCGTCGGATGAGCAGTTCTTC